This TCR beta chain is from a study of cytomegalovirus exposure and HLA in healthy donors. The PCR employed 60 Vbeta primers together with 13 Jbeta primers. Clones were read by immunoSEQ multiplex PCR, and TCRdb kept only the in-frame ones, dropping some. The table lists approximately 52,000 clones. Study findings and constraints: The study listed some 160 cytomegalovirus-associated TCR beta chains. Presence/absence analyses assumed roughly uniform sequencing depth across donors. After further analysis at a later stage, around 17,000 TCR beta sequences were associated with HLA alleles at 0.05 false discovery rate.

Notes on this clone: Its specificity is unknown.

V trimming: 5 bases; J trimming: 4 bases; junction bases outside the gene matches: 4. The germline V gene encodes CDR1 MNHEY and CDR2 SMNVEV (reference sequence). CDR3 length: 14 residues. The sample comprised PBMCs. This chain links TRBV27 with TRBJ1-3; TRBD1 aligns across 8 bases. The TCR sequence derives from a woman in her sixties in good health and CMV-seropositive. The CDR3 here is CASSPQGGGNTIYF. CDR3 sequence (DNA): TGTGCCAGCAGTCCACAGGGGGGAGGAAACACCATATATTTT.